The sequence of this T cell receptor beta chain was determined in a study of blood T cell repertoires in COVID-19. Study-level background: In each case, the material was cDNA or gDNA derived from T cells, B-cell-depleted T cells, or PBMCs.

Produced via immunoSEQ multiplex PCR; TCRdb's table is partial and in-frame only. The sample shows roughly 250,000 clones, roughly 88% of them seen only once. The cohort comprised adults aged about 18 to 100 years residing in 24 US areas. Cohort 3 recovery required two negative PCRs, clearance, or symptom resolution. Trimming removed 2 bases from V and 8 bases from J, with 12 bases in between. This CDR3 contains 14 residues. Germline assignment: CDR1 MNHEY and CDR2 SVGAGI. This TCR was recovered from a woman in her 30s who had recovered from COVID-19. The chain couples TRBV6-5 to TRBJ1-4; no clear D. The sequenced sample was PBMCs or T cells enriched from blood (not recorded which). As DNA, the CDR3 is TGTGCCAGCAGTTACCTTGTGAGCGGGGAAAAACTGTTTTTT. Amino acid sequence: CASSYLVSGEKLFF.